This T cell receptor (beta chain) was recorded in a study of early T cells in non-severe SARS-CoV-2 infection. Study as a whole: RNA in bulk from unsorted whole blood was sequenced, and chains were unpaired.

TCRdb re-derived calls from the 5' RACE reads in MiXCR, one entry per CDR3 protein. The profile covers roughly 97,000 distinct CDR3 sequences, with around 10% appearing a single time and roughly 4.5% taken by the ten largest. The germline CDR1 and CDR2 sequences are MNHEY and SVGAGI. Trimming left V 4 bases short and J 4 bases short, with 8 bases between. The CDR3 runs to 12 residues. This clonotype was found many times. Sequencing used whole blood, obtained at baseline. The sequence was obtained from an adult who was a healthcare worker with PCR-confirmed SARS-CoV-2 infection or an uninfected control (not recorded which). The rearrangement links TRBV6-5 to TRBJ2-7; D not resolved. CDR3 protein: CASSSGKYEQYF. The CDR3 coding sequence is TGTGCCAGCAGTTCTGGTAAATACGAGCAGTACTTC.